This T cell receptor beta chain is drawn from a study of OX40 agonist ivuxolimab in advanced cancers. At the level of the study: Males comprised 70% to 85% of the group, whose mean age was approximately 60 years (range about 20 to 90). Partial responses were recorded for three patients, including one with hepatocellular carcinoma and two with cutaneous melanoma. Study observations and caveats: Determination of antigen specificity was not performed for the expanded peripheral T cells. A proportion of nonresponders additionally exhibited low normalized T-cell clonal expansion.

In germline, CDR1 is SGHRS, CDR2 YFSETQ. The ends were cut back, 0 bases at V and 8 bases at J, with 9 bases in the middle. The CDR3 runs to 13 residues. This clone was observed a few times. Its antigen is still unknown. TCRdb's copy holds only in-frame clones and misses some; the assay was immunoSEQ multiplex PCR. Of approximately 66,000 clones listed, roughly 87% are singletons. The sequencing used CD4+ or CD8+ T cells sorted from blood, collected in a trial of the OX40 agonist ivuxolimab. The V and J genes are TRBV5-1 and TRBJ2-4, with a weak D call TRBD1 (6 bases). The TCR sequence derives from an adult with an advanced solid tumor such as melanoma, head and neck, liver or kidney cancer. The CDR3 region is CASSLDRVDIQYF. The CDR3 nucleotides are TGCGCCAGCAGCTTGGACAGGGTGGACATTCAGTACTTC.